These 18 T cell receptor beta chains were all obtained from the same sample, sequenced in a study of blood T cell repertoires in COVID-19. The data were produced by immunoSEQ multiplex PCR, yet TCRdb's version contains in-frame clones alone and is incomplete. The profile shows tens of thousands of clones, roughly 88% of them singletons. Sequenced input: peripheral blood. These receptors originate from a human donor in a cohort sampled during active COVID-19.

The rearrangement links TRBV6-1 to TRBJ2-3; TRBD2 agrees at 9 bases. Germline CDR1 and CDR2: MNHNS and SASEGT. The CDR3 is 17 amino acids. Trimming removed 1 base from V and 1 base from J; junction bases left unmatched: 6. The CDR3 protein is CASSEVFVAGGTDTQYF. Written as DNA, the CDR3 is TGTGCCAGCAGTGAAGTGTTCGTAGCGGGGGGCACAGATACGCAGTATTTT.

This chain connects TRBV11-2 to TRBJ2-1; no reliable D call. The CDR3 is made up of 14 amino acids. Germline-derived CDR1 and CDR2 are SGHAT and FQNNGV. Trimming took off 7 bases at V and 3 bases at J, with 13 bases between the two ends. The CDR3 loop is CASTSRVGYNEQFF. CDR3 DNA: TGTGCCAGCACCTCACGGGTCGGCTACAATGAGCAGTTCTTC.

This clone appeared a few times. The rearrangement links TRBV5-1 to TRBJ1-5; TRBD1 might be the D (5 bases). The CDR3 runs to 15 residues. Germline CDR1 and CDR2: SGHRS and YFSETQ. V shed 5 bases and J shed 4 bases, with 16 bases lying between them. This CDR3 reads CASSIAGTINQPQHF. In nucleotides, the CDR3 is TGCGCCAGCAGTATTGCGGGGACCATTAATCAGCCCCAGCATTTT.

Here the CDR3 reads CASSLDRAVVNEQFF. The DNA of the CDR3 is TGTGCCAGCAGTCTCGACAGGGCTGTCGTCAATGAGCAGTTCTTC. The genes are TRBV3-1 (or the pseudogene TRBV3-2) and TRBJ2-1, with 7 positions matching TRBD1. There are 15 residues in the CDR3. The germline V gene encodes CDR1 LGHDT and CDR2 YNNKEL (reference sequence). J lost 6 bases, V lost 6 bases, and 11 bases had no gene match.

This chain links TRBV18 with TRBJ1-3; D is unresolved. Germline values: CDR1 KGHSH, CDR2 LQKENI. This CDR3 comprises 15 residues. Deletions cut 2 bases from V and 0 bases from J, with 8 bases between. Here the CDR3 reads CASSPYSDSGNTIYF. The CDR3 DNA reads TGTGCCAGCTCACCATACTCCGACTCTGGAAACACCATATATTTT.

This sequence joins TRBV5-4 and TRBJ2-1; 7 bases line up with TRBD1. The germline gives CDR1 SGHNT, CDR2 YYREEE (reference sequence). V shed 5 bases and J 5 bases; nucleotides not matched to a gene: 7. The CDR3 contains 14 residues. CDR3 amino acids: CASRSRTGDNEQFF. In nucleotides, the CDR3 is TGTGCCAGCAGAAGCCGTACAGGGGACAATGAGCAGTTCTTC.

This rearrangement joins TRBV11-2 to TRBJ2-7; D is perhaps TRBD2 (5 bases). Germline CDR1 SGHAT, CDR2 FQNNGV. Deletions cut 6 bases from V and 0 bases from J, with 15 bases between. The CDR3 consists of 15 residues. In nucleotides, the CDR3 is TGTGCCAGCAGTTCGGTCGGGGAGAGCTCCTACGAGCAGTACTTC. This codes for CASSSVGESSYEQYF.

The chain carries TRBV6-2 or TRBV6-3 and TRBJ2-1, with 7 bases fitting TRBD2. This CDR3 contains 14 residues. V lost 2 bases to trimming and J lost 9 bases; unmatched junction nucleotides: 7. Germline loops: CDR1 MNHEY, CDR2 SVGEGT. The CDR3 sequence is CASSYRRGSTEQFF. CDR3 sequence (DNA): TGTGCCAGCAGTTACCGTCGCGGGAGCACTGAGCAGTTCTTC.

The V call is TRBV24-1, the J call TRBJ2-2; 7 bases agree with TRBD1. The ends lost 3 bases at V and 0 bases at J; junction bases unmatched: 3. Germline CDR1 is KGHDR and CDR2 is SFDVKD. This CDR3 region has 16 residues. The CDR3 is CATSDAGTANTGELFF. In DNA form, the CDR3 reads TGTGCCACCAGTGATGCCGGGACAGCGAACACCGGGGAGCTGTTTTTT.

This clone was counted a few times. The CDR3 bases are TGTGCCAGTAGTATAGGCGGGGCCTCTAACTATGGCTACACCTTC. Protein sequence: CASSIGGASNYGYTF. V and J are TRBV19 and TRBJ1-2; the D gene is possibly TRBD1 (5 bases). The V end lost 1 base, the J end lost 0 bases, and 9 bases lay between the germline ends. The CDR3 is made up of 15 amino acids. CDR1 and CDR2 from the germline V gene are LNHDA and SQIVND (reference sequence).

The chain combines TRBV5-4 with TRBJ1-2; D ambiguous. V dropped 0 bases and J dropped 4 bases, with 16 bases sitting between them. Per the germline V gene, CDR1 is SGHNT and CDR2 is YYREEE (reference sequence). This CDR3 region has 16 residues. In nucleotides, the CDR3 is TGTGCCAGCAGCTTGGAATCCTTCCAGGATCTCTATGGCTACACCTTC. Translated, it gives CASSLESFQDLYGYTF.

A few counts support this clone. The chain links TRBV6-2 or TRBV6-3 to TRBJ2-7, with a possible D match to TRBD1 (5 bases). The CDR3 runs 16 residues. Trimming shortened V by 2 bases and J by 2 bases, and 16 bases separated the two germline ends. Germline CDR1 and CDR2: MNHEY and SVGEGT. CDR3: CASSYPTATLAYEQYF. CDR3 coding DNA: TGTGCCAGCAGTTACCCGACAGCCACTTTAGCCTACGAGCAGTACTTC.

CDR3 loop: CASSYLSSGRSYEQYF. The DNA for the CDR3 is TGTGCCAGCAGTTACCTTAGTAGCGGGAGATCCTACGAGCAGTACTTC. This chain connects TRBV6-6 to TRBJ2-7, with TRBD2 identical over 9 bases. Germline trimming cut 2 bases from V and 1 base from J; bases unmatched to any gene: 6. Germline CDR1 MNHNY, CDR2 SVGAGI (reference sequence). The CDR3 spans 16 residues.

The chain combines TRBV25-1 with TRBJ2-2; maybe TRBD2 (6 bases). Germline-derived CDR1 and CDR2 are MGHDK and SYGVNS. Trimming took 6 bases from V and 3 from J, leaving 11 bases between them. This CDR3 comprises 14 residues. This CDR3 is CASREGRYTGELFF. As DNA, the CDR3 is TGTGCCAGCAGGGAGGGACGGTACACCGGGGAGCTGTTTTTT.

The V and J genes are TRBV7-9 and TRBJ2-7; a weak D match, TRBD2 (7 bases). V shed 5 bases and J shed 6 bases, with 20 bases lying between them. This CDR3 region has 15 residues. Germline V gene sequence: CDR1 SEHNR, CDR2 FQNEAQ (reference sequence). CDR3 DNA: TGTGCCAGCAGCCCCTCGGGGGGCGGAAGGGGCGAGCAGTACTTC. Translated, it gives CASSPSGGGRGEQYF.

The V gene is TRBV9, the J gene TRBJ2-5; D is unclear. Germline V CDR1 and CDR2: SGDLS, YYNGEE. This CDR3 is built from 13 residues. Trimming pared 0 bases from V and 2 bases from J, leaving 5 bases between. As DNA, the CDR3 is TGTGCCAGCAGCGTAGGGCAGCAAGAGACCCAGTACTTC. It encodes CASSVGQQETQYF.

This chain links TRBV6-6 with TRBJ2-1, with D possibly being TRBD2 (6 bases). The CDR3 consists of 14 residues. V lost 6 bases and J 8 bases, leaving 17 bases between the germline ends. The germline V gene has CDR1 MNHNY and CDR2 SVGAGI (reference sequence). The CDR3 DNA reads TGTGCCAGCAGGGCCGCGGGATCAAGGGATGAGCAGTTCTTC. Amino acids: CASRAAGSRDEQFF.

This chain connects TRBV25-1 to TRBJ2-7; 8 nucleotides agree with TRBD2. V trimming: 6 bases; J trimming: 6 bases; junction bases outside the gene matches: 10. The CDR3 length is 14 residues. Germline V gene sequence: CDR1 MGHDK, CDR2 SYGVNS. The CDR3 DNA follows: TGTGCCAGCAGCCTAAGCGGGGGCGGAGGCGAGCAGTACTTC. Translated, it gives CASSLSGGGGEQYF.